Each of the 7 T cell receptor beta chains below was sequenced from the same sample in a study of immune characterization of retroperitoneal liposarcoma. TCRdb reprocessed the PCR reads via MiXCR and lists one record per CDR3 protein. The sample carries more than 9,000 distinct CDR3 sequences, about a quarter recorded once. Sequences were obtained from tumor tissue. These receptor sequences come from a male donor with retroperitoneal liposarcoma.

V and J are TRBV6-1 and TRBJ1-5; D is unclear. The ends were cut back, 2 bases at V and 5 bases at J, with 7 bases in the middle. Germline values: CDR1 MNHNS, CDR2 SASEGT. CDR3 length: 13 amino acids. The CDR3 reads CASSENWDQPQHF. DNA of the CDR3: TGTGCCAGCAGTGAAAACTGGGATCAGCCCCAGCATTTT.

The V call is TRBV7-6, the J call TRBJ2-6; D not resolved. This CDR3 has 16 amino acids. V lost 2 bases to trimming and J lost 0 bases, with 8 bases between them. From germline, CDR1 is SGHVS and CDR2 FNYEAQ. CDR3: CASSLSASSGANVLTF. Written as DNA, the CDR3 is TGTGCCAGCAGCTTATCAGCCTCCTCTGGGGCCAACGTCCTGACTTTC. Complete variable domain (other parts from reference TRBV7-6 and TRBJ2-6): GAGVSQSPRYKVTKRGQDVALRCDPISGHVSLYWYRQALGQGPEFLTYFNYEAQQDKSGLPNDRFSAERPEGSISTLTIQRTEQRDSAMYRCASSLSASSGANVLTFGAGSRLTVL.

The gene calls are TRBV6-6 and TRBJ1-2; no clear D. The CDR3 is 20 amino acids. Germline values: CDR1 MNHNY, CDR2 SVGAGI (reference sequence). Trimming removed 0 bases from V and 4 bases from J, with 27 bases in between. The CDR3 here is CASSYSTSLRTLLGSYGYTF. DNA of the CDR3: TGTGCCAGCAGTTACTCCACAAGCCTCCGAACCCTCCTGGGGAGCTATGGCTACACCTTC.

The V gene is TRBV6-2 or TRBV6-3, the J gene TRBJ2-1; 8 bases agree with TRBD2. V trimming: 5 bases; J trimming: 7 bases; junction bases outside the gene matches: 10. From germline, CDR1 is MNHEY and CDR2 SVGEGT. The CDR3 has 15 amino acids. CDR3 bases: TGTGCCAGCAGTAGTGAGCGGGAGACTCGTAATGAGCAGTTCTTC. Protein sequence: CASSSERETRNEQFF.

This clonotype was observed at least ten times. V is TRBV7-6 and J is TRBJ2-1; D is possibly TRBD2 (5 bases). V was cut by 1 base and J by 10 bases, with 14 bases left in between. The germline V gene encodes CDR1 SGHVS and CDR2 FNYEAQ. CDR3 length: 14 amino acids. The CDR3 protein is CASSLEVRGYEQFF. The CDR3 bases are TGTGCCAGCAGCTTAGAGGTACGGGGATACGAGCAGTTCTTC.

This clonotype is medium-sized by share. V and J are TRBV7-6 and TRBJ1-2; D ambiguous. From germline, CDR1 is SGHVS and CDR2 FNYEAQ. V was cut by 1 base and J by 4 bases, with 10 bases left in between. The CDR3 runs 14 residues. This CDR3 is CASSLEAVGYGYTF. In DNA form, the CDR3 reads TGTGCCAGCAGCTTAGAGGCGGTAGGCTATGGCTACACCTTC.

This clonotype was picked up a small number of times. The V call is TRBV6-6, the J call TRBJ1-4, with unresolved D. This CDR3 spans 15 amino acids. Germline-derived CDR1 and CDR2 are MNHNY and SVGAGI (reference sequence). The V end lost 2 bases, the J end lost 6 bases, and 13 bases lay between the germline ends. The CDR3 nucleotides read TGTGCCAGCAGTTACCAGCGGGAGGCAGATGAAAAACTGTTTTTT. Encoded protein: CASSYQREADEKLFF.